The entry below describes one TCR beta chain. This specimen comes from a study of blood T cell repertoires in COVID-19. Study overall: Researchers got acute and convalescent COVID-19 samples from the United States, Italy and Spain.

The CDR3 sequence is 16 residues long. The trim removed 0 bases at V and 0 bases at J, leaving 6 bases unmatched. Per germline, CDR1 SGHRS and CDR2 YFSETQ. Using immunoSEQ multiplex PCR, the repertoire was profiled, and TCRdb retains in-frame clones only, with some absent. The table shows about 140,000 clones, with about four fifths occurring only once. Input material: peripheral blood. The receptor was derived from a human donor in a cohort sampled during active COVID-19. The gene calls are TRBV5-1 and TRBJ2-7, with 7 bases aligning to TRBD1. Here the CDR3 DNA reads TGCGCCAGCAGCTTGGAGGGGGCAGGGGGCTCCTACGAGCAGTACTTC. As protein: CASSLEGAGGSYEQYF.